This TCR beta chain emerged from a study of blood T cell dynamics during melanoma immunotherapy. Study-wide results and caveats: Disease-control patients' PBMC repertoires became either more clonal or more diverse at W3.

A word on this clone: Its antigen is undetermined.

Produced via immunoSEQ multiplex PCR; TCRdb's table is partial and in-frame only. In the table there are about 12,000 clones, roughly 90% of which are singletons. As for time point: week 3, after first cycle of checkpoint inhibitor. Per germline, CDR1 SGDLS and CDR2 YYNGEE. Trimming took 1 base from V and 1 from J; bases not matched to a gene: 16. This CDR3 region has 22 residues. The gene calls are TRBV9 and TRBJ2-6; the match to TRBD1 covers 11 bases. The sample consisted of blood, taken from a patient treated with checkpoint blockade. This TCR derives from a human donor with melanoma. CDR3 loop: CASSVYPKGLGQGGSGANVLTF. The CDR3 coding sequence is TGTGCCAGCAGCGTATACCCCAAAGGGTTGGGACAGGGGGGTTCTGGGGCCAACGTCCTGACTTTC.